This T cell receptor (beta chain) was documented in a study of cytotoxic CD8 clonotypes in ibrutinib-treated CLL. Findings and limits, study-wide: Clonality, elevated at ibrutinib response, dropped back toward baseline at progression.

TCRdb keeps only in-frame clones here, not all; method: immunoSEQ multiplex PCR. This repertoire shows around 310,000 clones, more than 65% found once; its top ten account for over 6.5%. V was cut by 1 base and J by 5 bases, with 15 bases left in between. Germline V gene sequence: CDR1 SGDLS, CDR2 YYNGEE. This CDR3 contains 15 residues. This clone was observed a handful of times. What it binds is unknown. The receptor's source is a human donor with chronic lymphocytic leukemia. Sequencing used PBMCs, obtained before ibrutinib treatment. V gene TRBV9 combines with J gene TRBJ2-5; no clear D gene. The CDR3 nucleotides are TGTGCCAGCAGCGTAACCCCCCAACTCGATGAGACCCAGTACTTC. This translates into CASSVTPQLDETQYF.